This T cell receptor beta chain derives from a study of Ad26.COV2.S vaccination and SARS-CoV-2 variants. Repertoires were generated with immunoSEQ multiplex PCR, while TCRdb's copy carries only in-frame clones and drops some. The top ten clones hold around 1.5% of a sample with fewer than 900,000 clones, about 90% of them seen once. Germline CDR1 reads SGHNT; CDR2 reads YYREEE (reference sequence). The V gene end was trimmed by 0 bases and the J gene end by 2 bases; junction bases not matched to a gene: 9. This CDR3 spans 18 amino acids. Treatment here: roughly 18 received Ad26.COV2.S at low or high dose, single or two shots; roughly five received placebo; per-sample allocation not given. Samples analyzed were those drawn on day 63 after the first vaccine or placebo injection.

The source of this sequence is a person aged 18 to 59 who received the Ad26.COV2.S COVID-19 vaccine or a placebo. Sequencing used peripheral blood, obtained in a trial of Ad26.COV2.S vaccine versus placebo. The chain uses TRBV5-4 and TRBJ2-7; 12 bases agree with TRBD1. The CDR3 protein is CASSLGPTGQGATYEQYF. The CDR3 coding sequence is TGTGCCAGCAGCTTGGGCCCCACGGGACAGGGGGCCACCTACGAGCAGTACTTC.